This T cell receptor beta chain emerged from a study of blood T cell repertoires in COVID-19. Study in general: The United States, Italy and Spain were the sources of the acute and convalescent COVID-19 samples.

Per the original data handling: Quantification of nucleated cells was approximated via reference gene primer amplification. The assay was immunoSEQ multiplex PCR, and TCRdb's table has in-frame clones only and misses some. V and J calls and clone size are given by that table; D and trimming were obtained from the DNA. The sample records roughly 260,000 clones, more than 70% being singletons. Germline V gene data show CDR1 as MDHEN and CDR2 as SYDVKM. V shed 3 bases, J shed 8 bases, and the junction held 10 bases outside the gene matches. The CDR3 totals 15 residues. The gene calls are TRBV28 and TRBJ2-1, with TRBD2 matching over 7 bases. The sequence derives from a woman aged 50 to 60 with acute or convalescent COVID-19. The specimen was peripheral blood. The DNA for the CDR3 is TGTGCCAGCAGTTTTGGGAGGGATTGGGCCTATGAGCAGTTCTTC. It encodes CASSFGRDWAYEQFF. The variable domain in full, completed from reference TRBV28 and TRBJ2-1, reads DVKVTQSSRYLVKRTGEKVFLECVQDMDHENMFWYRQDPGLGLRLIYFSYDVKMKEKGDIPEGYSVSREKKERFSLILESASTNQTSMYLCASSFGRDWAYEQFFGPGTRLTVL.